This T cell receptor (beta chain) was captured in a study of blood T cells in healthy people across ages (dated by TCRdb to about 2015). About the full investigation: Template switching captured roughly one uniquely barcoded TCR beta cDNA molecule per two T cells in model experiments. To avoid experimental bias, donors of different ages were spread randomly across the sequencing lanes. Using deep sequencing normalized with unique cDNA molecular identifiers, the study measured how TCR beta repertoire diversity changes with age. The donors were split into four age groups: young (average roughly 15 years), middle-aged (39), aged (over 55) and long-lived (about 74). Using the same blood draw, the study looked at two additional independent replicas of 1 million unique cDNA reads for two donors, one aged 18 to 30 and the other aged 80 or older. Overall study results and their limits: Bulk unsorted PBMC profiling prevented conclusive comparison of naive and antigen-experienced compartments. Because the CMV infection status of the donors was unknown, age-related changes in expanded clonotypes may potentially have been confounded. Estimates of total diversity from one million sequenced T cells were regarded as lower bounds and underestimates. The long-lived group showed more naive CD4+ T cells, fewer expanded clones and increased TCR diversity than the aged group, suggesting age selection. Observed TCR beta diversity correlated strongly with the percentage of naive T cells measured by flow cytometry. As age increased, observed TCR beta diversity per million T cells dropped in a roughly linear way, and a significant reduction was already evident by age 40.

Library preparation was by 5' RACE. Reads for this sample came from an Illumina HiSeq 2500. A second PCR of roughly 7 to 11 cycles was performed with a sample-barcoded 5' primer and a J-beta primer mix. Each TCR beta cDNA molecule received a unique molecular identifier from a template-switch 5' adaptor carrying 12 random nucleotides. At least 3 million CDR3-containing paired-end reads were obtained from each sample. First-strand cDNA was synthesized from all RNA with the Mint cDNA synthesis kit, primed by a TRBC-specific oligonucleotide. Following uracil-DNA glycosylase treatment, all cDNA underwent a first 18-cycle PCR with the universal primers M1SS and BC2_uni_R. The paper's data handling went like this. For normalization, 1 million high-quality reads, each with a distinct molecular identifier, were randomly selected from each sample. Reads sharing molecular identifiers were discarded rather than binned into consensus sequences. CDR3 identification, clonotype clustering and error correction used MiTCR with a Q25 quality threshold and the strictest error-elimination algorithm. A nonparametric unseen species model with Euler transformation was used to estimate lower-bound total TCR beta diversity. In TCRdb, the public reads were trimmed at Q25 with fastp and aligned with MiXCR, with productive beta chains retained. CDR3 protein duplicates are merged, each entry listing the most common genes and DNA. The V and J calls follow TCRdb's processing rather than the paper's. Counted in this sample were some 1,500,000 distinct CDR3 sequences; approximately 42% of them appeared once. The ten largest clones represent 4% of the sample.

The CDR3 covers 16 residues, taking in both the cysteine and the phenylalanine. Only CDR3 DNA is held: 48 bases, read in frame from base 1. Cut back by 0 bases and 2 bases, the V and J ends lie 11 bases apart. Via the germline V gene (reference sequence), CDR1 is SEHNR and CDR2 FQNEAQ. The approximately 40 donors, aged roughly 6 to 90 years, were systemically healthy Caucasian individuals from Russia. Roughly 9.5 milliliters of peripheral blood were drawn from each donor into EDTA-treated Vacutainer tubes. Ficoll-Paque density-gradient centrifugation was used to isolate PBMCs, with at least 6 million obtained per sample. Total RNA was extracted from PBMCs with Trizol reagent, with at least 6 micrograms obtained per sample. The percentages of naive CD45RAhigh/CD27high T cells were determined by flow cytometry on a PBMC aliquot from every donor. As regards this clonotype: Its antigen is unknown. Per-base quality was not reported, and no clone a single base away is much larger than it.

The sequenced material came from blood. The rearranged chain carries TRBV7-9 and TRBJ2-1; the D gene assignment is ambiguous. The sequence was obtained from a woman aged 18-35 years in good health. This receptor has the CDR3 CASSLALSLPYNEQFF. The nucleotide sequence reads TGTGCCAGCAGCTTAGCGCTTAGTCTCCCCTACAATGAGCAGTTCTTC.